A single sample is the source of the 20 T cell receptor beta chains below, sequenced in a study of shared clonotypes between healthy human individuals. Here immunoSEQ multiplex PCR was the method, and the copy in TCRdb shows in-frame clones only, minus some. This sample has millions of clones, with around 95% found just once. Sequencing was carried out using naive CD4+ T cells sorted from blood. Described subset: CD45RA+ positively selected. These TCRs come from a man in his late teens or twenties in good health.

This clone came up once. This CDR3 reads CASSRDRENSPLHF. The CDR3 DNA is TGTGCCAGCAGTCGGGACAGAGAAAATTCACCCCTCCACTTT. V gene TRBV28 combines with J gene TRBJ1-6; the match to TRBD1 covers 7 bases. V lost 5 bases, J lost 7 bases, and 5 bases stayed unmatched. In germline, CDR1 is MDHEN, CDR2 SYDVKM. The CDR3 is 14 amino acids.

This clone is a singleton in its sample. V is TRBV2 and J is TRBJ2-7; no clear D. V gave up 7 bases and J gave up 0 bases, with 7 bases separating them. In germline, CDR1 is SNHLY, CDR2 FYNNEI. The CDR3 is made up of 12 amino acids. CDR3 coding DNA: TGTGCCAGCAAGTATATCTCCTACGAGCAGTACTTC. Translation: CASKYISYEQYF.

This sequence joins TRBV5-5 and TRBJ1-5; no firm D call. Trimming removed 2 bases at V and 1 base at J, with 7 bases between. The CDR3 is 14 amino acids. Germline V gene sequence: CDR1 SGHKS, CDR2 YYEKEE (reference sequence). In DNA, the CDR3 is TGTGCCAGCAGCTTCTCAGGAAGCAATCAGCCCCAGCATTTT. Amino acid sequence: CASSFSGSNQPQHF.

The chain joins TRBV1 to TRBJ2-3; the listed D gene, TRBD2, was not tested against the DNA. TRBV1 is a recognized pseudogene. This CDR3 comprises 19 residues. The DNA of the CDR3 is TGCACCAGCAGCCAAGACAGCGGGAGGCCCAACCTATGCACAGATACGCAGTATTTT. Protein: CTSSQDSGRPNLCTDTQYF.

This chain connects TRBV2 to TRBJ2-5; 9 nucleotides line up with TRBD2. Trimming removed 4 bases from V and 2 bases from J; junction bases left unmatched: 8. Germline CDR1 SNHLY, CDR2 FYNNEI. This CDR3 has 16 residues. The CDR3: CASSARSGLAQETQYF. The DNA of the CDR3 is TGTGCCAGCAGTGCCCGATCCGGACTAGCGCAAGAGACCCAGTACTTC. The variable domain in full, with the rest retrieved from reference TRBV2 and TRBJ2-5, is EPEVTQTPSHQVTQMGQEVILRCVPISNHLYFYWYRQILGQKVEFLVSFYNNEISEKSEIFDDQFSVERPDGSNFTLKIRSTKLEDSAMYFCASSARSGLAQETQYFGPGTRLLVL.

The chain couples TRBV29-1 to TRBJ1-1; 10 bases are shared with TRBD1. Looked up from germline, CDR1 is SQVTM and CDR2 is ANQGSEA. This CDR3 has 14 amino acids. Germline trimming cut 4 bases from V and 4 bases from J; bases unmatched to any gene: 6. The CDR3 nucleotides read TGCAGCGTTGGACAAGGACAGGGGGTCACTGAAGCTTTCTTT. Translated, it gives CSVGQGQGVTEAFF.

The V gene is TRBV28, the J gene TRBJ1-1, with D unclear. V was trimmed by 7 bases and J by 3 bases, leaving 9 bases between them. The CDR3 loop spans 12 amino acids. CDR1 MDHEN and CDR2 SYDVKM come from the germline V gene. The DNA of the CDR3 is TGTGCCAGCACCAACCAAGACACTGAAGCTTTCTTT. Residues: CASTNQDTEAFF.

The V call is TRBV10-3, the J call TRBJ2-3; D ambiguous. The CDR3 runs 15 residues. Between the trimmed V and J ends, which lost 3 bases and 2 bases, there was a span of 12 bases. Germline V CDR1 and CDR2: ENHRY, SYGVKD. The chain's CDR3 is CAISDLGSFTDTQYF. CDR3 coding DNA: TGTGCCATCAGTGATTTGGGCAGCTTCACAGATACGCAGTATTTT.

This chain uses TRBV29-1 with TRBJ2-2, with 7 bases matching TRBD1. Germline V lookup: CDR1 SQVTM, CDR2 ANQGSEA. Trimming removed 6 bases from V and 6 bases from J; junction bases left unmatched: 7. This CDR3 has 13 amino acids. The CDR3 protein is CSVKTGSAGELFF. The DNA for the CDR3 is TGCAGCGTAAAGACAGGGTCGGCCGGGGAGCTGTTTTTT.

This chain connects TRBV18 to TRBJ2-2, with D uncertain. V lost 7 bases, J lost 5 bases, and 8 bases lay in between. This CDR3 comprises 12 residues. Germline CDR1 is KGHSH and CDR2 is LQKENI. The CDR3 spells CASFWLTGELFF. The DNA of the CDR3 is TGTGCCAGCTTCTGGTTGACCGGGGAGCTGTTTTTT.

The DNA for the CDR3 is TGTGCCAGCAGGCTCCCCCCAGATACGCAGTATTTT. Translation: CASRLPPDTQYF. The chain uses TRBV27 and TRBJ2-3; D uncertain. V lost 6 bases, J lost 4 bases, and 8 bases lay in between. The CDR3 is 12 amino acids. The V gene's germline CDR1 is MNHEY and CDR2 SMNVEV (reference sequence).

The genes are TRBV6-5 and TRBJ1-5; D is unresolved. V gave up 2 bases and J gave up 9 bases, with 11 bases separating them. This CDR3 comprises 13 residues. Germline V gene lookup returns CDR1 MNHEY and CDR2 SVGAGI. The CDR3 here is CASSYGSWGPQHF. The CDR3 DNA sequence: TGTGCCAGCAGTTACGGGAGTTGGGGGCCCCAGCATTTT.

The chain carries TRBV11-1 and TRBJ2-3, with D unresolved. Germline loops: CDR1 SGHAT, CDR2 FQDESV (reference sequence). CDR3 length: 15 residues. Trimming left V 3 bases short and J 0 bases short, with 10 bases between. The CDR3 DNA sequence: TGTGCCAGCAGCTTGCTAACAGCTAGCACAGATACGCAGTATTTT. Protein sequence: CASSLLTASTDTQYF.

Comment on this clone: Within the sample, other DNA sequences also encode this same CDR3. The chain has TRBV10-2 and TRBJ2-7; possibly TRBD1 for D (5 bases). The CDR3 sequence is 11 residues long. The germline gives CDR1 WSHSY, CDR2 SAAADI. Trimming took off 4 bases at V and 6 bases at J, with 7 bases between the two ends. In DNA, the CDR3 is TGCGCCAGCAGTGCCACAGGCGAGCAGTACTTC. Translated: CASSATGEQYF.

The chain is built from TRBV7-6 and TRBJ2-1; TRBD2 aligns across 8 bases. CDR1 SGHVS and CDR2 FNYEAQ come from the germline V gene. The CDR3 runs to 16 residues. With 0 bases clipped from V and 7 bases from J, the junction kept 8 bases outside the gene matches. The CDR3 DNA reads TGTGCCAGCAGCTTAGCTATTGCGGGAGGTGAAAATGAGCAGTTCTTC. Its protein product is CASSLAIAGGENEQFF. The full variable domain, in which reference TRBV7-6 and TRBJ2-1 provide the parts outside the CDR3, is GAGVSQSPRYKVTKRGQDVALRCDPISGHVSLYWYRQALGQGPEFLTYFNYEAQQDKSGLPNDRFSAERPEGSISTLTIQRTEQRDSAMYRCASSLAIAGGENEQFFGPGTRLTVL.

The chain has TRBV28 and TRBJ1-1; D call uncertain. Germline CDR1 reads MDHEN; CDR2 reads SYDVKM. CDR3 length: 14 amino acids. Trimming removed 6 bases from V and 0 bases from J, with 11 bases in between. This chain's CDR3 is CASSRRLMNTEAFF. CDR3 DNA sequence: TGTGCCAGCAGCCGTAGACTCATGAACACTGAAGCTTTCTTT.

The J gene is TRBJ2-5, the V gene TRBV7-9; the D gene is possibly TRBD2 (5 bases). The J call is doubtful: the DNA matches TRBJ2-7 better. The germline gives CDR1 SEHNR, CDR2 FQNEAQ (reference sequence). The CDR3 loop spans 13 amino acids. CDR3 protein: CASSLAGPYEQYF. In DNA form, the CDR3 reads TGTGCCAGCAGCTTGGCGGGTCCCTACGAGCAGTACTTC.

Comment on this clone: One end of the junction fails to match germline, which may point to a read error. The genes are TRBV19 and TRBJ2-7; D call uncertain. There are 13 residues in the CDR3. Germline V lookup: CDR1 LNHDA, CDR2 SQIVND (reference sequence). CDR3 coding DNA: TGTGCCGGTAGTATAGGATGGAGTGACGAGCAGTACTTC. Translating it yields CAGSIGWSDEQYF. Full variable domain (outside the CDR3, taken from reference TRBV19 and TRBJ2-7): DGGITQSPKYLFRKEGQNVTLSCEQNLNHDAMYWYRQDPGQGLRLIYYSQIVNDFQKGDIAEGYSVSREKKESFPLTVTSAQKNPTAFYLCAGSIGWSDEQYFGPGTRLTVT.

The chain has TRBV5-1 and TRBJ1-1; no definite D call. Per the germline V gene, CDR1 is SGHRS and CDR2 is YFSETQ. The length of the CDR3 is 13 residues. V gave up 7 bases and J gave up 4 bases, with 14 bases separating them. The CDR3, as DNA: TGCGCCAGCGGTTTGGGTGAGGGCACTGAAGCTTTCTTT. Its translation is CASGLGEGTEAFF.

V gene TRBV6-6 combines with J gene TRBJ1-2; 11 positions match TRBD1. The length of the CDR3 is 13 residues. V was clipped by 5 bases and J by 6 bases; unmatched bases: 2. CDR1 is MNHNY and CDR2 is SVGAGI in the germline V gene (reference sequence). CDR3 in amino acids: CASSRTGGDGYTF. As DNA, the CDR3 is TGTGCCAGCAGTAGGACAGGGGGCGATGGCTACACCTTC.